This T cell receptor (beta chain) comes out of a study of OX40 agonist ivuxolimab in advanced cancers. Study-level background: Eligibility admitted prior anti-PD-1, anti-PD-L1 or anti-CTLA-4 therapy; roughly 37% had some. General observations from the study: Fewer expanded clones were found on average in CD4+ than in CD8+ T cells. Clonal expansion from baseline to week 6 occurred in both CD4+ and CD8+ T cells.

This clone has only one observation. Its antigen is not identified. Only in-frame clones appear in the TCRdb table, and some are missing; sequencing was by immunoSEQ multiplex PCR. The profile shows some 90,000 clones, roughly 93% of them singletons. Germline CDR1 and CDR2: MDHEN and SYDVKM. The germline V and J ends were trimmed by 0 bases and 0 bases, with 15 bases remaining between them. This CDR3 contains 18 residues. The sample in question was CD4+ or CD8+ T cells sorted from blood, obtained in a trial of the OX40 agonist ivuxolimab. This clonotype was obtained from an adult with an advanced solid tumor such as melanoma, head and neck, liver or kidney cancer. The chain uses TRBV28 and TRBJ2-4, with D tentatively TRBD2 (6 bases). As DNA, the CDR3 is TGTGCCAGCAGTTTATGGGGGGACTGGTCAAGAGCCAAAAACATTCAGTACTTC. Translated: CASSLWGDWSRAKNIQYF.